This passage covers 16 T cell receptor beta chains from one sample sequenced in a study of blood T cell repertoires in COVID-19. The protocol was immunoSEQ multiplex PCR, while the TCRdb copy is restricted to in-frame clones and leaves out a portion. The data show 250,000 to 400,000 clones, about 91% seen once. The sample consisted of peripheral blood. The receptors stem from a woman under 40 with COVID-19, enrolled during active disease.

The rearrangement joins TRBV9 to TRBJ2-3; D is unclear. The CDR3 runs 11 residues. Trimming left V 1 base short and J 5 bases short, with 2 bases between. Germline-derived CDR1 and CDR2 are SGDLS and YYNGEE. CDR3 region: CASSVRDTQYF. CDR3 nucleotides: TGTGCCAGCAGCGTACGAGATACGCAGTATTTT.

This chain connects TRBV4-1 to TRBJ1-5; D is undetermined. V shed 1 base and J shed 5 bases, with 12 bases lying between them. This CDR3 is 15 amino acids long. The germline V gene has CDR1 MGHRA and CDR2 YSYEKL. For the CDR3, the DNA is TGCGCCAGCAGCCAAGCTGGAGAGACCTATCAGCCCCAGCATTTT. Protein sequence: CASSQAGETYQPQHF.

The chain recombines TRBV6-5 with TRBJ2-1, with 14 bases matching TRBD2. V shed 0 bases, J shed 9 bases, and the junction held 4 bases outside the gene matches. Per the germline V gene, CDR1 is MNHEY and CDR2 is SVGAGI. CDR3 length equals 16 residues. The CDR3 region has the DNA TGTGCCAGCAGTTACTCGACCGGACTAGCGGGGGGTGAGCAGTTCTTC. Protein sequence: CASSYSTGLAGGEQFF.

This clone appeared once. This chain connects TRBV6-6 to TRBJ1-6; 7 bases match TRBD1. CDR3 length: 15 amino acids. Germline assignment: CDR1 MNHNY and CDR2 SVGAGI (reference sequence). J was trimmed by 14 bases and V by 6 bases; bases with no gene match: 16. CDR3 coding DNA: TGTGCCAGCAGCCCCAGACAGGGTGGAGATGAGGCCCTCCACTTT. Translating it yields CASSPRQGGDEALHF.

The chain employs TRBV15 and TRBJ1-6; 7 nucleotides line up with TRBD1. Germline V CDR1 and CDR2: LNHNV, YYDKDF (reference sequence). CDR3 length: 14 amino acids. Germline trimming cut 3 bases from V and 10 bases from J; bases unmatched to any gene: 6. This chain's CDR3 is CATSSDRQGSPLHF. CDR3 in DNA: TGTGCCACCAGCAGTGATAGACAGGGATCACCCCTCCACTTT.

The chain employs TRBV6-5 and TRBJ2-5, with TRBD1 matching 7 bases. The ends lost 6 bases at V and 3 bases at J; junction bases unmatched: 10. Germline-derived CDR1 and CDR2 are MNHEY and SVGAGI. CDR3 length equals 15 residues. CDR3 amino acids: CASRKTGYSKETQYF. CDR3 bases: TGTGCCAGCAGGAAGACAGGGTATAGTAAAGAGACCCAGTACTTC.

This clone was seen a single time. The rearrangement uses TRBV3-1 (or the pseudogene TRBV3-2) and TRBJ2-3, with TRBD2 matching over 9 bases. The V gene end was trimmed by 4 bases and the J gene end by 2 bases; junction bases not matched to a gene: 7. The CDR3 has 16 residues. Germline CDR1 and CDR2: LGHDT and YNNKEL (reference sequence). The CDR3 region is CASSLRGGGDTDTQYF. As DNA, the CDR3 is TGTGCCAGCAGCCTTCGAGGCGGGGGGGACACAGATACGCAGTATTTT.

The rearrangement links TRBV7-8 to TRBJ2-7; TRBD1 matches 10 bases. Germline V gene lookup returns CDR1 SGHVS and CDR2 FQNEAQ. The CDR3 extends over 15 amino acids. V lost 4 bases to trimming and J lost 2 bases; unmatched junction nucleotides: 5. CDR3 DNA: TGTGCCAGCAGCTCACAAGGACAGGGGGCCTACGAGCAGTACTTC. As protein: CASSSQGQGAYEQYF.

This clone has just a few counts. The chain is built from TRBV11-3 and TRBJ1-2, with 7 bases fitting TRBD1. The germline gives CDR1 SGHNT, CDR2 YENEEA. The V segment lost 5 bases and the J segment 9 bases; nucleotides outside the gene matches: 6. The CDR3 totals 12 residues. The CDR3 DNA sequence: TGTGCCAGCAGCAGACAGGGCTTACGCTACACCTTC. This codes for CASSRQGLRYTF.

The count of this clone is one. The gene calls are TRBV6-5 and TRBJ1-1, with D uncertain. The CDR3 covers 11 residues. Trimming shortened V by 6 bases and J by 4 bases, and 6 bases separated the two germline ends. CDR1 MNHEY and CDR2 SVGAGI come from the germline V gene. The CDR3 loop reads CASRSSTEAFF. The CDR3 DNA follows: TGTGCCAGCAGGAGTTCCACTGAAGCTTTCTTT.

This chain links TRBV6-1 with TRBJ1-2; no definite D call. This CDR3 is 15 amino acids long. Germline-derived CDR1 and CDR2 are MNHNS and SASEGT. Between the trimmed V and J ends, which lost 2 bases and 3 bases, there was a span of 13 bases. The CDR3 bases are TGTGCCAGCAGTGAACTAAACACGAGGGACTATGGCTACACCTTC. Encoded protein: CASSELNTRDYGYTF.

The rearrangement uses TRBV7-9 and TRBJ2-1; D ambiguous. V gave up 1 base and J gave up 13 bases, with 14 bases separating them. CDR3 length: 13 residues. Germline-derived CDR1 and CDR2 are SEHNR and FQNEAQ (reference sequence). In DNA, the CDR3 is TGTGCCAGCAGCTTAGGGCTCCCACCGAATCAGTTCTTC. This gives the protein CASSLGLPPNQFF.

CDR3: CASSQDPVNYGYTF. As DNA, the CDR3 is TGTGCCAGCAGCCAAGATCCAGTAAACTATGGCTACACCTTC. This chain links TRBV4-2 with TRBJ1-2, with unresolved D. The CDR3 covers 14 residues. With 0 bases removed from V and 2 bases from J, the gap between germline ends came to 7 bases. Germline CDR1 reads LGHNA; CDR2 reads YNFKEQ.

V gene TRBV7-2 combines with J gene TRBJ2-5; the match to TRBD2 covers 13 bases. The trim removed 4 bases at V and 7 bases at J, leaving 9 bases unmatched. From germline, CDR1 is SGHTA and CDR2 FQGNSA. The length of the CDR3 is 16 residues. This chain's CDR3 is CASSSGLAGRLGTQYF. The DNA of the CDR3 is TGTGCCAGCAGCTCGGGACTAGCGGGGAGACTGGGGACCCAGTACTTC.

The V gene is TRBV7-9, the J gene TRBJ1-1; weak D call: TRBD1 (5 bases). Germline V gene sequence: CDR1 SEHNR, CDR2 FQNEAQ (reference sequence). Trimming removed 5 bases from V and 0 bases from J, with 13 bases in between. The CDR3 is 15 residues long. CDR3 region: CASSTPTDMNTEAFF. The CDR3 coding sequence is TGTGCCAGCAGCACCCCGACAGATATGAACACTGAAGCTTTCTTT.

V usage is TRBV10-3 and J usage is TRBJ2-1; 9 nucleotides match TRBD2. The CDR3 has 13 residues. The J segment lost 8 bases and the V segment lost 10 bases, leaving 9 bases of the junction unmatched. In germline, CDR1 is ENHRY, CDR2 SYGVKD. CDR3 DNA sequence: TGTGCCACCCGAGGCGGGGGGGCCGATGAGCAGTTCTTC. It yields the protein CATRGGGADEQFF.